The 9 T cell receptor beta chains listed next were all sequenced from one sample in a study of beta chain features in type 1 diabetes. Sequenced material consisted of expressed TCRB transcripts (all of the isolated RNA was reverse transcribed). Generated by immunoSEQ multiplex PCR, the TCRdb table keeps only in-frame clones and is missing some. The sample carries 300,000 to 450,000 clones, roughly 12% recorded once. The material sequenced was naive CD4+ T cells from blood. Receptor source: a man aged 18 to 35 in good health.

V is TRBV10-3 and J is TRBJ1-1; TRBD1 matches 7 bases. Germline CDR1 is ENHRY and CDR2 is SYGVKD. V gave up 6 bases and J gave up 0 bases; unmatched junction bases: 16. The CDR3 contains 18 residues. The CDR3 DNA is TGTGCCATCAGGACCCCCAGCAGGGGGTTGGGACTGAACACTGAAGCTTTCTTT. Translated: CAIRTPSRGLGLNTEAFF.

The rearrangement links TRBV7-6 to TRBJ2-7, with D hard to call. The ends were cut back, 4 bases at V and 0 bases at J, with 16 bases in the middle. CDR3 length equals 16 residues. Germline values: CDR1 SGHVS, CDR2 FNYEAQ. Here the CDR3 reads CASSSAGPSASYEQYF. The CDR3 DNA reads TGTGCCAGCAGCTCTGCAGGCCCATCCGCCTCCTACGAGCAGTACTTC.

This clone has a handful of counts. The chain combines TRBV7-2 with TRBJ2-7, with D unclear. V shed 3 bases and J shed 4 bases, with 10 bases lying between them. CDR1 is SGHTA, CDR2 FQGNSA, per germline. CDR3 length: 13 residues. The CDR3 here is CASSLALRYEQYF. As DNA, the CDR3 is TGTGCCAGCAGCTTGGCTTTACGTTACGAGCAGTACTTC.

This clone was counted a few times. The V and J genes are TRBV30 and TRBJ2-2; perhaps TRBD1 as D (5 bases). V shed 4 bases and J shed 7 bases, with 10 bases lying between them. CDR1 and CDR2 from the germline V gene are GTSNPN and SVGIG (reference sequence). CDR3 length: 12 amino acids. The CDR3 loop reads CAWKRQFGELFF. The CDR3 nucleotides read TGTGCCTGGAAGAGACAGTTCGGGGAGCTGTTTTTT. Drawing the rest from reference TRBV30 and TRBJ2-2, the complete variable domain is SQTIHQWPATLVQPVGSPLSLECTVEGTSNPNLYWYRQAAGRGLQLLFYSVGIGQISSEVPQNLSASRPQDRQFILSSKKLLLSDSGFYLCAWKRQFGELFFGEGSRLTVL.

This clone came up many times. This sequence joins TRBV29-1 and TRBJ1-1; tentatively, D is TRBD1 (5 bases). Trimming shortened V by 7 bases and J by 0 bases, and 12 bases separated the two germline ends. This CDR3 contains 13 residues. In germline, CDR1 is SQVTM, CDR2 ANQGSEA. In nucleotides, the CDR3 is TGCAGCGGCAGGGTGGCCTTGAACACTGAAGCTTTCTTT. This codes for CSGRVALNTEAFF.

This clone was picked up a small number of times. V usage is TRBV4-2 and J usage is TRBJ2-7; 7 bases match TRBD2. The CDR3 extends over 16 amino acids. After removal of 0 bases from V and 0 bases from J, the junction contained 5 bases not matched to a gene. Germline V lookup: CDR1 LGHNA, CDR2 YNFKEQ. This CDR3 is CASSQEGTKSSYEQYF. The CDR3 DNA is TGTGCCAGCAGCCAAGAGGGGACTAAGAGCTCCTACGAGCAGTACTTC.

This clone was seen a handful of times. The chain couples TRBV30 to TRBJ1-2; D might be TRBD1 (6 bases). In germline, CDR1 is GTSNPN, CDR2 SVGIG (reference sequence). The V end was cut by 2 bases, the J end by 2 bases, with 9 bases between. The CDR3 sequence is 13 residues long. The CDR3 here is CAWSQQGNYGYTF. Written as DNA, the CDR3 is TGTGCCTGGAGTCAGCAGGGGAACTATGGCTACACCTTC. Based on the CDR3 plus reference TRBV30 and TRBJ1-2, the full variable domain is SQTIHQWPATLVQPVGSPLSLECTVEGTSNPNLYWYRQAAGRGLQLLFYSVGIGQISSEVPQNLSASRPQDRQFILSSKKLLLSDSGFYLCAWSQQGNYGYTFGSGTRLTVV.

This clone has just a few counts. V is TRBV28 and J is TRBJ2-3, with TRBD1 matching over 10 bases. With 11 bases clipped from V and 0 bases from J, the junction kept 5 bases outside the gene matches. The CDR3 has 14 amino acids. Germline V CDR1 and CDR2: MDHEN, SYDVKM. As DNA, the CDR3 is TGTGCCGGTAGGACAGGGGGGAGCACAGATACGCAGTATTTT. It is translated as CAGRTGGSTDTQYF.

The chain carries TRBV27 and TRBJ2-7; D perhaps matches TRBD2 (5 bases). From germline, CDR1 is MNHEY and CDR2 SMNVEV (reference sequence). Trimming pared 9 bases from V and 0 bases from J, leaving 24 bases between. The CDR3 has 17 amino acids. The CDR3 region has the DNA TGTGCCAGTGCAACATACGCGACCTCCCGGGGCTCCTACGAGCAGTACTTC. Translating gives CASATYATSRGSYEQYF.